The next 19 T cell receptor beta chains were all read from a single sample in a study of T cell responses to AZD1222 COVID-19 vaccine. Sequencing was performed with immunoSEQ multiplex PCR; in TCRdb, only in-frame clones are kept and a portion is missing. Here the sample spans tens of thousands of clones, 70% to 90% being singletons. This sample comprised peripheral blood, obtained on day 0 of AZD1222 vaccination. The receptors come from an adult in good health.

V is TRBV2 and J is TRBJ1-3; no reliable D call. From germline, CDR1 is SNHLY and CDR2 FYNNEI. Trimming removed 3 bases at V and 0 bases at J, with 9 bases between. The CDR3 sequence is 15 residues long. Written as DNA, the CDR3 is TGTGCCAGCAGTGAGGAGAGGACCTCTGGAAACACCATATATTTT. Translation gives CASSEERTSGNTIYF.

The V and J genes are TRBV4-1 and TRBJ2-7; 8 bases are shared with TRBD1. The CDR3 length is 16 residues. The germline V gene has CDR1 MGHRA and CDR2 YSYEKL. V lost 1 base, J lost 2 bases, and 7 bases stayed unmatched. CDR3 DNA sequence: TGCGCCAGCAGCCAAGGAGGTCCGGGACAGGCCTACGAGCAGTACTTC. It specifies CASSQGGPGQAYEQYF.

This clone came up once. The CDR3 region has the DNA TGCAGCGTTGAAGATCATGCCGACAGGGATGGTGGCTACACCTTC. This encodes CSVEDHADRDGGYTF. The chain joins TRBV29-1 to TRBJ1-2, with 7 bases matching TRBD1. The CDR3 contains 15 residues. The germline V gene encodes CDR1 SQVTM and CDR2 ANQGSEA. V lost 0 bases to trimming and J lost 7 bases; unmatched junction nucleotides: 11.

As DNA, the CDR3 is TGTGCCAGCAGCTTGGGTAGATATAGTTACGAGCAGTACTTC. Its protein product is CASSLGRYSYEQYF. This chain uses TRBV5-6 with TRBJ2-7; D gene uncertain. From germline, CDR1 is SGHDT and CDR2 YYEEEE. Trimming took off 0 bases at V and 4 bases at J, with 11 bases between the two ends. CDR3 size: 14 residues.

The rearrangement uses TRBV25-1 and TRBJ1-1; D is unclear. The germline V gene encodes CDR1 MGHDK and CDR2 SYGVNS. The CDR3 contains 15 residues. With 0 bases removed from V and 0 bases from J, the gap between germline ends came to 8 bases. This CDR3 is CASSEYGFMNTEAFF. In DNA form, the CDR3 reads TGTGCCAGCAGTGAATACGGGTTCATGAACACTGAAGCTTTCTTT.

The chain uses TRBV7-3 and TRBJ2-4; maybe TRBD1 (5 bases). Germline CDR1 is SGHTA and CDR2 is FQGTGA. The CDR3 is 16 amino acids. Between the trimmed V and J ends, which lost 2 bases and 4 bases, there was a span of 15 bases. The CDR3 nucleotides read TGTGCCAGCAGCTTAGTTGGGGCAAGCCAAAAAAACATTCAGTACTTC. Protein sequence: CASSLVGASQKNIQYF.

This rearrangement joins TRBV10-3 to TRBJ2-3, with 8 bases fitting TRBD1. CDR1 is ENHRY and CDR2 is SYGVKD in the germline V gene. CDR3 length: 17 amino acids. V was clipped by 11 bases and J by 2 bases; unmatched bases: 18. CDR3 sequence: CASTASQGANHTDTQYF. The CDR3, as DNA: TGTGCCTCCACCGCGAGTCAGGGGGCGAACCACACAGATACGCAGTATTTT.

CDR3 in amino acids: CAWSVERAGRRLFF. The CDR3 nucleotides are TGTGCCTGGAGTGTAGAGAGGGCAGGCCGAAGACTGTTTTTT. The V and J genes are TRBV30 and TRBJ1-4, with D unclear. Germline assignment: CDR1 GTSNPN and CDR2 SVGIG (reference sequence). The CDR3 is 14 residues long. V lost 0 bases and J lost 13, with 18 bases in between.

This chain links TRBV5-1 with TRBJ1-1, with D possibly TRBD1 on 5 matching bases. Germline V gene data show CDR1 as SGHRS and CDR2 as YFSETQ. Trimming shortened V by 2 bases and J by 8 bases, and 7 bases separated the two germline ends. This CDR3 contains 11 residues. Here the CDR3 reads CASSFRDEAFF. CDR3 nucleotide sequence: TGCGCCAGCAGCTTTCGGGACGAAGCTTTCTTT.

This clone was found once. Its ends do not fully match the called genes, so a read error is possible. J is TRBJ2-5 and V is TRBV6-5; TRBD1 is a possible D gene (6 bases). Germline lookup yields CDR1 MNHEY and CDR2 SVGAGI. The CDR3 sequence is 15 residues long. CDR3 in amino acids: CASIYLTGLQETQYF. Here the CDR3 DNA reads TGTGCCAGCATTTACTTGACAGGCCTCCAAGAGACCCAGTACTTC.

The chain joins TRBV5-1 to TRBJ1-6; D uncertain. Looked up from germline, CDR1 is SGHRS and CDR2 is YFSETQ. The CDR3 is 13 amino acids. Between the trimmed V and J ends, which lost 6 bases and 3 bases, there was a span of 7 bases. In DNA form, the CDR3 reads TGCGCCAGCACACCAAACTATAATTCACCCCTCCACTTT. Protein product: CASTPNYNSPLHF.

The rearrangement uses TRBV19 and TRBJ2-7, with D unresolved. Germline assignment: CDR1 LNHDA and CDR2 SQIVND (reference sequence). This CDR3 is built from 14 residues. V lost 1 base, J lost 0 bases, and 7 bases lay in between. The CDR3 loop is CASSIGESSYEQYF. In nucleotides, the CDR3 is TGTGCCAGTAGTATAGGGGAATCCTCCTACGAGCAGTACTTC.

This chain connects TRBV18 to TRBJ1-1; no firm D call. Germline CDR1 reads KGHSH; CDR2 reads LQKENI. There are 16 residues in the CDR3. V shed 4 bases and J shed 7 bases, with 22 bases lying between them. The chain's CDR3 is CASSRTVSSIRIEAFF. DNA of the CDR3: TGTGCCAGCTCACGAACAGTTTCTTCAATCCGAATTGAAGCTTTCTTT.

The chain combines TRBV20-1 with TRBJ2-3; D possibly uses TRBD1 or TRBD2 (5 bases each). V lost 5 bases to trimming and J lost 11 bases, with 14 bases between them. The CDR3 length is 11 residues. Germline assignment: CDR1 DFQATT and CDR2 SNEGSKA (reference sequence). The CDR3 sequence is CSAQGPTGQYF. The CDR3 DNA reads TGCAGTGCTCAGGGACCGACGGGGCAGTATTTT.

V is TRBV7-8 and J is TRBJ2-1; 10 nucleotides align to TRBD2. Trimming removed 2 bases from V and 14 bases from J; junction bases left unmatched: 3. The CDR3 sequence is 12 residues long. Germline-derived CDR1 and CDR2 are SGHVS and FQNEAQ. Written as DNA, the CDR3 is TGTGCCAGCAGCTTACTAGCGGGAGACGAGTTCTTC. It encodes CASSLLAGDEFF.

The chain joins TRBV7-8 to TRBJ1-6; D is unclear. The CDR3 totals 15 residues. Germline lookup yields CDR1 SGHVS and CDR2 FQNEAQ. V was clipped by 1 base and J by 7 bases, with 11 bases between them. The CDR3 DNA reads TGTGCCAGCAGCTTAGGTCGGGGAACAAATTCACCCCTCCACTTT. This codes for CASSLGRGTNSPLHF.

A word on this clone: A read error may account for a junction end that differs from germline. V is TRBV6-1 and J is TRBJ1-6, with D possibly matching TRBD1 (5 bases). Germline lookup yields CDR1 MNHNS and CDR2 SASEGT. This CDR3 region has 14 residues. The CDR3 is CASREGTGDSPLHF. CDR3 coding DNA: TGTGCCAGCAGGGAAGGGACTGGGGATTCACCCCTCCACTTT.

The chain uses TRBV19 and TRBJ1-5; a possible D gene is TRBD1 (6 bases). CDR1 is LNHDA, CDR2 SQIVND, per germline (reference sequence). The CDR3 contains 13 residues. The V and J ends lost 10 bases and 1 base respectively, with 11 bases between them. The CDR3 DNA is TGTGCCATATGGACAGTGAGCAATCAGCCCCAGCATTTT. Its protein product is CAIWTVSNQPQHF.

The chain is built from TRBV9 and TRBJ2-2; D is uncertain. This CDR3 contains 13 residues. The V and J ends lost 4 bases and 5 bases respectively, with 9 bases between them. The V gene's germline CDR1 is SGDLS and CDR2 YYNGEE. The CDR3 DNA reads TGTGCCAGCAGCTCCCGGTTTACCGGGGAGCTGTTTTTT. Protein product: CASSSRFTGELFF.